This T cell receptor beta chain was obtained from a study of blood T cell repertoires in COVID-19 (dated by TCRdb to about 2020). Describing the broader study: Samples covering the acute and convalescent phases of COVID-19 were provided by collaborators in the United States, Italy and Spain. The material from the prospective study consisted of cDNA or gDNA derived from T cells, B-cell-depleted T cells, or PBMCs. Subjects who had been exposed to COVID-19, were actively infected with it, or had recovered from it provided the deeply sampled blood TCRbeta repertoires that made up the dataset. The repertoires were released in a freely available public database meant as a resource for research on the immune response to SARS-CoV-2. Samples came from the ongoing ImmuneRACE study (first 160 participants) plus 1,254 subjects from 6 global collaborators. A de-identified subject ID, COVID-19 status, age in years and sex were almost always included in the sample metadata. HLA class I and class II types, where available, came from metadata supplied by the sample provider rather than from assay-based typing. General findings and caveats noted by the study authors: Clinical and demographic metadata were provided uncurated, with the amount varying by source and participant.

Collaborating institutions collected whole blood in K2EDTA tubes following their own protocols. For TCRbeta analysis, collaborators shipped samples in one of three forms: frozen whole blood, isolated PBMCs, or DNA extracted from either of those sample types. According to the germline V gene, CDR1 reads SGHVS and CDR2 reads FQNEAQ. The cysteine opens and the phenylalanine closes a CDR3 of 14 amino acids. Just the 42-base CDR3 DNA is kept, in frame starting at base 1. The V end loses 0 bases and the J end loses 7 bases, and a stretch of 7 bases separates them. This clone was seen repeatedly, ten times or more. Its binding antigen is unknown. One base away there is no much larger clone; base qualities are not given. TCRbeta CDR3 regions were amplified from genomic DNA using the immunoSEQ Assay, a bias-controlled multiplex PCR. As for how the authors treated the data: The number of nucleated cells in each sample was estimated by amplification of reference gene primers within the assay. To quantify the absolute abundance of each unique TCRbeta CDR3 rearrangement, sequence reads were collapsed and filtered. Productive Simpson clonality was computed per sample as the square root of Simpson's diversity index over productive rearrangements. TCRdb holds this immuneACCESS table with in-frame rearrangements only. Some clones are missing; in checked studies, unresolved V genes explain under half, and the rest has no known cause. V, J and clone size are those of that table, while D and trimming were read from the DNA. The sample yields more than 65,000 clones; around three quarters were counted once. The ten largest make up 35% of the sample.

Material: peripheral blood. The chain is assembled from TRBV7-8 and TRBJ1-6; there is no confident call for the D gene. The sequence was obtained from a woman in her 70s with acute or convalescent COVID-19. The DNA sequence reads TGTGCCAGCAGCTTAGCACCCCGGAATTCACCCCTCCACTTT. The encoded protein is CASSLAPRNSPLHF.